This is a list of T cell receptor beta chains from one sample in a study of CD8+CD57+ T cells in acquired aplastic anemia. Each CDR3 protein is one row after TCRdb ran MiXCR on the reads. The sample contains about 180,000 distinct CDR3 sequences, roughly 50% of which appear only once. The sample taken for sequencing was sorted CD4+, CD8+, or CD8+CD57+ T cells (not recorded which) from PBMCs. The receptors come from a human donor with aplastic anemia. Both conserved end residues are part of each CDR3. A D gene is named only where the DNA matches it firmly. The size entry is marked missing in some rows and otherwise reads once, few, many or a size class.

>.|.|TRBV7-8|TRBJ1-6
CASSLGPDNSPLHF
TGTGCCAGCAGCTTAGGGCCGGATAATTCACCCCTCCACTTT
>.|.|TRBV7-6|TRBJ2-3
CASSYGGADTQYF
TGTGCCAGCAGTTACGGTGGGGCAGATACGCAGTATTTT
>TRBD1|few|TRBV29-1|TRBJ2-5
CSVTGGQETQYF
TGCAGCGTCACAGGGGGCCAAGAGACCCAGTACTTC
>TRBD2|.|TRBV7-6|TRBJ2-7
CASFALAGAREQYF
TGTGCCAGCTTTGCCCTAGCGGGGGCCCGCGAGCAGTACTTC
>.|many|TRBV12-3/TRBV12-4|TRBJ2-2
CASSLIGGTGELFF
TGTGCCAGCAGTTTGATCGGGGGCACCGGGGAGCTGTTTTTT
>TRBD2|.|TRBV24-1|TRBJ2-1
CATSHLGLATDEQFF
TGTGCCACCTCGCACCTCGGACTAGCGACCGATGAGCAGTTCTTC
>.|.|TRBV7-6|TRBJ1-1
CASSLETGASTEAFF
TGTGCCAGCAGCTTAGAGACGGGGGCGAGCACTGAAGCTTTCTTT
>.|.|TRBV19|TRBJ1-2
CASSKDYYGYTF
TGTGCCAGTAGTAAGGATTACTATGGCTACACCTTC
>.|.|TRBV2|TRBJ2-7
CASAYQVGPYEQYF
TGTGCCAGCGCCTACCAGGTAGGCCCCTACGAGCAGTACTTT
>TRBD2|many|TRBV5-1|TRBJ2-5
CASSLMASGPSVQETQYF
TGCGCCAGCAGCTTGATGGCTAGCGGACCCAGTGTTCAAGAGACCCAGTACTTC
>.|.|TRBV24-1|TRBJ2-1
CATSDGPGNNEQFF
TGTGCCACCAGTGATGGTCCAGGGAACAATGAGCAGTTCTTC
>.|few|TRBV25-1|TRBJ2-2
CASSIPQGREGKNTGELFF
TGTGCCAGCAGTATCCCACAGGGTCGAGAAGGAAAGAACACCGGGGAGCTGTTTTTT
>.|many|TRBV27|TRBJ1-2
CASSLGPAYGYTF
TGTGCCAGCAGTTTGGGACCGGCCTATGGCTACACCTTC
>.|.|TRBV25-1|TRBJ2-7
CASSGRHSGDEQYF
TGTGCCAGCAGTGGCCGACACTCGGGCGACGAGCAGTACTTC
>TRBD1|.|TRBV10-2|TRBJ2-1
CASVDRVSYNEQFF
TGCGCCAGCGTCGACAGGGTTTCCTACAATGAGCAGTTCTTC
>.|few|TRBV2|TRBJ1-2
CASSRQTPYGYTF
TGTGCCAGCAGTAGACAGACCCCCTATGGCTACACCTTC
>.|.|TRBV15|TRBJ1-5
CATSRDSGTQPQHF
TGTGCCACCAGCAGGGACAGCGGAACTCAGCCCCAGCATTTT
>TRBD2|.|TRBV7-6|TRBJ2-1
CASSLAPGLQLKDHNEQFF
TGTGCTAGCAGCTTAGCTCCGGGACTACAACTAAAGGACCACAATGAGCAGTTCTTC
>.|.|TRBV18|TRBJ2-2
CASSPAGTFNTGELFF
TGTGCCAGCTCACCCGCAGGGACATTCAACACCGGGGAGCTGTTTTTT
>.|.|TRBV7-9|TRBJ2-5
CASSPLGLGVTQYF
TGTGCCAGCAGCCCCCTGGGCCTTGGAGTGACCCAGTACTTC
>.|.|TRBV24-1|TRBJ1-1
CATSARLGGTEAFF
TGTGCCACCAGTGCTAGACTGGGGGGGACTGAAGCTTTCTTT
>TRBD1|.|TRBV5-5|TRBJ2-2
CASSSGTGSAGELFF
TGTGCCAGCAGCTCCGGGACAGGGAGCGCCGGGGAGCTGTTTTTT
>TRBD1|.|TRBV11-3|TRBJ2-5
CASSPTGGAGETQYF
TGTGCCAGCAGTCCGACAGGGGGCGCGGGGGAGACCCAGTACTTC
>.|.|TRBV24-1|TRBJ2-1
CATSGIDGRYNEQFF
TGTGCCACCAGTGGGATCGACGGCCGATACAATGAGCAGTTCTTC
>.|.|TRBV2|TRBJ2-7
CASSEVLAASYEQYF
TGTGCCAGCAGTGAAGTACTAGCTGCCTCCTACGAGCAGTACTTC
>TRBD2|many|TRBV6-1|TRBJ2-7
CASSSRLAGGPYEQYF
TGTGCCAGCAGTTCCCGACTAGCGGGAGGACCCTACGAGCAGTACTTC
>TRBD2|.|TRBV29-1|TRBJ2-7
CSVDGTSGSVSSYEQYF
TGCAGCGTTGATGGGACTAGCGGGAGCGTAAGCTCCTACGAGCAGTACTTC
>TRBD1|.|TRBV10-3|TRBJ2-7
CASTGAYEQYF
TGTGCCAGTACAGGGGCATACGAGCAGTACTTC
>TRBD1|many|TRBV15|TRBJ2-5
CATSRRQGARVETQYF
TGTGCCACCAGCAGAAGACAGGGGGCTAGGGTGGAGACCCAGTACTTC
>TRBD1|.|TRBV25-1|TRBJ2-2
CASSEPGQPFRAGELFF
TGTGCCAGCAGTGAGCCGGGACAGCCATTTAGGGCCGGGGAGCTGTTTTTT
>TRBD1|.|TRBV7-3|TRBJ2-5
CASSLTGTGQETQYF
TGTGCCAGCAGCTTAACCGGGACAGGACAAGAGACCCAGTACTTC